Shown below are 3 T cell receptor beta chains from a single sample sequenced in a study of response to subunit inactivated influenza vaccine. One entry per CDR3 protein, called by TCRdb with MiXCR from the RT-PCR reads. The repertoire holds roughly 630,000 distinct CDR3 sequences, with around 13% as singletons. The sample in question was PBMCs from blood, obtained approximately 15 days before vaccination. These receptors were taken from a man aged 45 to 65 who received an inactivated influenza vaccine.

This clonotype was seen ten or more times. This chain links TRBV5-1 with TRBJ1-6, with 10 positions matching TRBD1. V gave up 5 bases and J gave up 9 bases; unmatched junction bases: 8. Germline values: CDR1 SGHRS, CDR2 YFSETQ. The CDR3 runs 15 residues. The CDR3 here is CASRRGQGVSSPLHF. The DNA for the CDR3 is TGCGCCAGCAGACGAGGACAGGGGGTTAGTTCACCCCTCCACTTT.

This clonotype turned up a few times. The chain recombines TRBV20-1 with TRBJ2-3; TRBD2 aligns across 7 bases. Germline V gene sequence: CDR1 DFQATT, CDR2 SNEGSKA (reference sequence). V was clipped by 3 bases and J by 4 bases; unmatched bases: 10. This CDR3 comprises 15 residues. The CDR3: CSASYGLVFSDTQYF. Here the CDR3 DNA reads TGCAGTGCTAGTTACGGACTAGTGTTCTCAGATACGCAGTATTTT.

This clonotype was recorded at least ten times. The V gene is TRBV7-8, the J gene TRBJ1-5, with 7 bases identical to TRBD1. This CDR3 has 18 amino acids. Germline V gives CDR1 SGHVS, CDR2 FQNEAQ. J was trimmed by 6 bases and V by 0 bases; bases with no gene match: 14. The CDR3 sequence is CASSLAIQGGGLGQPQHF. CDR3 sequence (DNA): TGTGCCAGCAGCTTAGCGATTCAGGGGGGAGGGTTGGGTCAGCCCCAGCATTTT.